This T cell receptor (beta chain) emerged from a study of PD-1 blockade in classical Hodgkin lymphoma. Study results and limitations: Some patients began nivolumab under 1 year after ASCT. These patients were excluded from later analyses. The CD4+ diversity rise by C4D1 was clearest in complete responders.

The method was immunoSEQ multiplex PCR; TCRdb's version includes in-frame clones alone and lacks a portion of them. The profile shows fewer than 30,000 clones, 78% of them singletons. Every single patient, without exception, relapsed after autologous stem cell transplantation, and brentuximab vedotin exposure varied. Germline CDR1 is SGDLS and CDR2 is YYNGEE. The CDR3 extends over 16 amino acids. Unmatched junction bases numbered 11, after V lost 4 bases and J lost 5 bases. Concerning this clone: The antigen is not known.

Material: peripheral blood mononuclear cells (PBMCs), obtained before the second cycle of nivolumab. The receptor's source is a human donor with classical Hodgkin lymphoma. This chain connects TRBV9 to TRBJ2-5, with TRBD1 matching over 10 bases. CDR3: CASSLHGQGVTETQYF. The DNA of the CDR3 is TGTGCCAGCAGCTTACATGGACAGGGGGTCACGGAGACCCAGTACTTC.